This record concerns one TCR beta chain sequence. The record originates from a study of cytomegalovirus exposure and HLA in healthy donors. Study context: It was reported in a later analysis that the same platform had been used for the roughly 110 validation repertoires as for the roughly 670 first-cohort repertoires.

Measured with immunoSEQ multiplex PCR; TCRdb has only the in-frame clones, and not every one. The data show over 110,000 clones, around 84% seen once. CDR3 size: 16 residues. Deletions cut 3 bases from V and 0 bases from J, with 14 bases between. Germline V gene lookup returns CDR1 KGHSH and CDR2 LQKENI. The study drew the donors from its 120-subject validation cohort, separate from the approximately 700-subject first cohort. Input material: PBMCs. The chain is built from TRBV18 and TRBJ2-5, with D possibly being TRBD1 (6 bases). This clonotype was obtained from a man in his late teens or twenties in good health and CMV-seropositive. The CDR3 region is CASSPLTGLYQETQYF. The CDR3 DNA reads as TGTGCCAGCTCACCGTTAACAGGGTTGTACCAAGAGACCCAGTACTTC.